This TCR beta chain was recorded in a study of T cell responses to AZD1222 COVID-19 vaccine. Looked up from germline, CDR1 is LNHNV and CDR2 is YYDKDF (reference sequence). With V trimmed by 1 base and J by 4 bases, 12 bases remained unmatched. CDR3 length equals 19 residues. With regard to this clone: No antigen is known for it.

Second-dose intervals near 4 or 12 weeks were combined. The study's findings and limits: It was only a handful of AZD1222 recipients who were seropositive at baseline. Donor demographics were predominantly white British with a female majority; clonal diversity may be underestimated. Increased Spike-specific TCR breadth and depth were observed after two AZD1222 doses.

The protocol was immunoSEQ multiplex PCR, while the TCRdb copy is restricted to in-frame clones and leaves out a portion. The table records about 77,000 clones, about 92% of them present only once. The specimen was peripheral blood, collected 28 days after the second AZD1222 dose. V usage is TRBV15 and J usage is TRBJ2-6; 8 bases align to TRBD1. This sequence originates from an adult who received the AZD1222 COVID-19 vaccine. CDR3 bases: TGTGCCACCAGCAGAGTCTCGACAGGGGCTTTTGGAGGGGCCAACGTCCTGACTTTC. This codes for CATSRVSTGAFGGANVLTF.